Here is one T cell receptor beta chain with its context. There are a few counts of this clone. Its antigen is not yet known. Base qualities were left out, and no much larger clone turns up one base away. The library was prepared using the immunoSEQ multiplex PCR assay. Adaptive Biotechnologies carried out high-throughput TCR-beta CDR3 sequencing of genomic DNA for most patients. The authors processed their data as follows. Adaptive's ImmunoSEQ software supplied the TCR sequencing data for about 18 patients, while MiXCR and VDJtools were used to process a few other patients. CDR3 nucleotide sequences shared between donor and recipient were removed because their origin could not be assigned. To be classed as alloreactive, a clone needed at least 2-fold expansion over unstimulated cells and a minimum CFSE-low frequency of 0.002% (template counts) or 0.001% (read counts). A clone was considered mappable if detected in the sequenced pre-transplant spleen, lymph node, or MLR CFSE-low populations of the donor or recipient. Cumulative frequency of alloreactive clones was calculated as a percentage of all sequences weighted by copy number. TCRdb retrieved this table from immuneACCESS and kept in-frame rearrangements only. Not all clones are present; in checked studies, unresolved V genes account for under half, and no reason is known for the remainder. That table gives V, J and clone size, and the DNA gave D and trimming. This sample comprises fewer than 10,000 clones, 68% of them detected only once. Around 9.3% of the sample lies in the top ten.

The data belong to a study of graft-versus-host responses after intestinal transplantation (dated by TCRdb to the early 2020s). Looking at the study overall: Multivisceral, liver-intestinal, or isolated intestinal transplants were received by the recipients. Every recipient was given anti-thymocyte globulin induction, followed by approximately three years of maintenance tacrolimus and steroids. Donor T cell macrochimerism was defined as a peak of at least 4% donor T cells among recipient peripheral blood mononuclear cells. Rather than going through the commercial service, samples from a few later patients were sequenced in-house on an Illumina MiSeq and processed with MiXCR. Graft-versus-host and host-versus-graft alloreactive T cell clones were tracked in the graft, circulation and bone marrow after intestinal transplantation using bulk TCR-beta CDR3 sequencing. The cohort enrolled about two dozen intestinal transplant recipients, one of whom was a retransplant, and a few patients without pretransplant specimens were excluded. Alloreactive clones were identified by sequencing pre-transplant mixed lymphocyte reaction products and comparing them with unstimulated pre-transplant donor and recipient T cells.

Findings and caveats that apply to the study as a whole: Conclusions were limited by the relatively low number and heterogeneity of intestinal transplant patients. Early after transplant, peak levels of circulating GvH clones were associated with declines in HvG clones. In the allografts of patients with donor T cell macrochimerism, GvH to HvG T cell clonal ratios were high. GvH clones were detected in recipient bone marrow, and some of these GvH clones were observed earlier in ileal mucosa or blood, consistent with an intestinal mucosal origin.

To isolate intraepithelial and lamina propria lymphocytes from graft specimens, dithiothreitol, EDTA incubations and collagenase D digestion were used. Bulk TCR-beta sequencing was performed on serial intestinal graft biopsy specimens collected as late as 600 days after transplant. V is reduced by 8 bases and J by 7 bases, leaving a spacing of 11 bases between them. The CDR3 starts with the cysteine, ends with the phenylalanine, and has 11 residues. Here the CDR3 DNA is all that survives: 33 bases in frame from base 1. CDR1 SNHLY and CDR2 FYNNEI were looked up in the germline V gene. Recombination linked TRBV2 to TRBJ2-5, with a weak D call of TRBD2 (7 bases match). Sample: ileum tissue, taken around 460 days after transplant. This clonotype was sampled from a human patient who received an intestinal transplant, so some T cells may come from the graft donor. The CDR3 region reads CASEGGGTQYF. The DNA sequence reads TGTGCCAGCGAGGGAGGGGGGACCCAGTACTTC.